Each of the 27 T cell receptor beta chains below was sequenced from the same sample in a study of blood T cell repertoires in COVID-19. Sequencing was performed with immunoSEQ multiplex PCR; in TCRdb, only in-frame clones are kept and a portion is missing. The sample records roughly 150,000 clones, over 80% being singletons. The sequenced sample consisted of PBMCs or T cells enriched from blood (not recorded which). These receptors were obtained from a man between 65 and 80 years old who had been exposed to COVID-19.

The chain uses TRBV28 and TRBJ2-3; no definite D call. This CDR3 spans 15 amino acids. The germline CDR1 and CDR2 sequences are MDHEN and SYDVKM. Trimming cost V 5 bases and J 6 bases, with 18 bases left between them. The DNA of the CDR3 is TGTGCCAGCAGTCGCCTTGCGCGGATGGAGGATACGCAGTATTTT. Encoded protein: CASSRLARMEDTQYF.

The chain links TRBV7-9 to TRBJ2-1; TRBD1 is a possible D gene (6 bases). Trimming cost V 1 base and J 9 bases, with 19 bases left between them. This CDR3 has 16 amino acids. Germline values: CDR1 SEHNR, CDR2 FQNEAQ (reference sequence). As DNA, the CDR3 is TGTGCCAGCAGCTTAGACCCCTCGGACAGCCTCTTTGAGCAGTTCTTC. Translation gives CASSLDPSDSLFEQFF.

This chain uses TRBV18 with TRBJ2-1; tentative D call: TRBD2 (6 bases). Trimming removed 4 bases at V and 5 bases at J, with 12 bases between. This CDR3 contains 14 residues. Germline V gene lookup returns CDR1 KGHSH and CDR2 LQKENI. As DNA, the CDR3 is TGTGCCAGCTCACGGAAAGGGGAGGACAATGAGCAGTTCTTC. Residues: CASSRKGEDNEQFF.

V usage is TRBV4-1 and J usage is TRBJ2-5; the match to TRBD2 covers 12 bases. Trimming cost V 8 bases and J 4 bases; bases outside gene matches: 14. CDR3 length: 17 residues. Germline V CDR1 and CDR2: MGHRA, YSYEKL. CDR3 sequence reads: CASLRAPASGGVETQYF. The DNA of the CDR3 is TGCGCCAGCTTACGGGCCCCCGCTAGCGGGGGGGTAGAGACCCAGTACTTC.

CDR3 in amino acids: CASSNIKTGRLAGGPGANVLTF. CDR3 in DNA: TGTGCCAGCAGCAACATAAAGACAGGGAGACTAGCGGGAGGGCCTGGGGCCAACGTCCTGACTTTC. This chain joins TRBV7-9 and TRBJ2-6; 14 nucleotides line up with TRBD2. Germline CDR1 reads SEHNR; CDR2 reads FQNEAQ (reference sequence). This CDR3 has 22 amino acids. V dropped 5 bases and J dropped 2; count of bases not matched to a gene: 17.

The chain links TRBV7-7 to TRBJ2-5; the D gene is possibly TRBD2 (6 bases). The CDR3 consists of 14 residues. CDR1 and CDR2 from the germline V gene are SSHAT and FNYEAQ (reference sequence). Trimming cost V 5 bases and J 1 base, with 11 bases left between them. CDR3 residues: CASSPGESQETQYF. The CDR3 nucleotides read TGTGCCAGCAGCCCGGGAGAGTCCCAAGAGACCCAGTACTTC.

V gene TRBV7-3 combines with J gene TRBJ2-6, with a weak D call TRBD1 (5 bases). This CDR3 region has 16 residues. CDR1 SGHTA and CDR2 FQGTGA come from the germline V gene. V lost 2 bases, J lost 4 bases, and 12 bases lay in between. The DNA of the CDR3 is TGTGCCAGCAGCTTACAGGGAACGAGGGGGGCCAACGTCCTGACTTTC. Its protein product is CASSLQGTRGANVLTF. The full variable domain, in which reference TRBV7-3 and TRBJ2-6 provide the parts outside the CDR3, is GAGVSQTPSNKVTEKGKYVELRCDPISGHTALYWYRQSLGQGPEFLIYFQGTGAADDSGLPNDRFFAVRPEGSVSTLKIQRTERGDSAVYLCASSLQGTRGANVLTFGAGSRLTVL.

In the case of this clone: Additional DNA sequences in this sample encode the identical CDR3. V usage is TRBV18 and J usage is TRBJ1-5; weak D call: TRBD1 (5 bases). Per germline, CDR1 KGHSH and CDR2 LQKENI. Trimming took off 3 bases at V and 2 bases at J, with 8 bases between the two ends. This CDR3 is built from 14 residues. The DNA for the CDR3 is TGTGCCAGCTCACCGGGGGGGGGCAATCAGCCCCAGCATTTT. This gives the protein CASSPGGGNQPQHF.

This CDR3 is CASRLPVQGTYEQYF. CDR3 coding DNA: TGTGCCAGCAGACTCCCGGTACAGGGGACCTACGAGCAGTACTTC. V gene TRBV6-5 combines with J gene TRBJ2-7; 7 bases are a match to TRBD1. CDR1 and CDR2 (germline): MNHEY, SVGAGI. Trimming cost V 6 bases and J 2 bases; bases outside gene matches: 10. CDR3 size: 15 residues.

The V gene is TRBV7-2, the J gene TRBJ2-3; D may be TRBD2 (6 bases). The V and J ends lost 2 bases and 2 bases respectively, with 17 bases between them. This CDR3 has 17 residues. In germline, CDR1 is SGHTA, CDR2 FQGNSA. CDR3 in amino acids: CASSLSRLGGTTDTQYF. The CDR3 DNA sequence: TGTGCCAGCAGCTTATCCCGCCTCGGGGGAACCACAGATACGCAGTATTTT.

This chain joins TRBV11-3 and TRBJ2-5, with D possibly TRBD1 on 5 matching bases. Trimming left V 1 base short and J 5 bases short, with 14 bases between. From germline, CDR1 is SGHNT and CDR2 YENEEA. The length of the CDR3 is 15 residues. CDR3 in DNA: TGTGCCAGCAGCTTAGGGTCAGGGTCTATGGAGACCCAGTACTTC. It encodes CASSLGSGSMETQYF.

Here the CDR3 reads CASSGEYTEAFF. The CDR3 bases are TGTGCCAGCAGCGGAGAGTATACTGAAGCTTTCTTT. The chain carries TRBV9 and TRBJ1-1, with D hard to call. The germline V gene has CDR1 SGDLS and CDR2 YYNGEE. Trimming stripped 3 bases from V and 5 bases from J, with 8 bases between. CDR3 length: 12 residues.

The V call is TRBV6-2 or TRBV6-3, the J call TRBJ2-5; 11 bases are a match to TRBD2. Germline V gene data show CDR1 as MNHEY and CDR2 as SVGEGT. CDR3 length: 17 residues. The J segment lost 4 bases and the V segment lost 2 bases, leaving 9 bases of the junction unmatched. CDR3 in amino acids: CASSYELAGESRETQYF. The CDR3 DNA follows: TGTGCCAGCAGTTACGAACTAGCGGGGGAAAGTAGAGAGACCCAGTACTTC.

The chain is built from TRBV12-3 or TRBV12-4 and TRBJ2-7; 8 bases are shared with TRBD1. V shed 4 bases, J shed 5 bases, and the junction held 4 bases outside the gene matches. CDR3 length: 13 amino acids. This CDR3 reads CASSSRQGNEQYF. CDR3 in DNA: TGTGCCAGCAGTTCGAGACAGGGGAACGAGCAGTACTTC.

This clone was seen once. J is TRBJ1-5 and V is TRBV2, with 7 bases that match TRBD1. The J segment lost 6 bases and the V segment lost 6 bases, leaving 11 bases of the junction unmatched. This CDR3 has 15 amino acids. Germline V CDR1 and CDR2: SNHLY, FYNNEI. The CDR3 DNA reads TGTGCCAGCAGCGGCCTTGGACAGGTTGGTCAGCCCCAGCATTTT. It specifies CASSGLGQVGQPQHF.

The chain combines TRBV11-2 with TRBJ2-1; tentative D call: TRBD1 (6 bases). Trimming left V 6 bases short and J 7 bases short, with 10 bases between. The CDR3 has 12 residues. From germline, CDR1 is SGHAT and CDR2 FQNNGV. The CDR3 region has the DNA TGTGCCAGCAGGGTAACAGGGAATGAGCAGTTCTTC. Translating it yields CASRVTGNEQFF.

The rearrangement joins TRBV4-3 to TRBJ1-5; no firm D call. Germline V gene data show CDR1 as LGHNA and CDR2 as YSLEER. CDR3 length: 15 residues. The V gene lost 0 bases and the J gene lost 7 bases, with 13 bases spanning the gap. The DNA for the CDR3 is TGCGCCAGCAGCCAAGATCGGAGGCCCCGCCAGCCCCAGCATTTT. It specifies CASSQDRRPRQPQHF.

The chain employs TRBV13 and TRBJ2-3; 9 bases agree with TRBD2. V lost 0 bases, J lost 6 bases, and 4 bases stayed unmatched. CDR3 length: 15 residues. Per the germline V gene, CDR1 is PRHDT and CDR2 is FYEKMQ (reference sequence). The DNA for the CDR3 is TGTGCCAGCAGCTTAGGAGCGGGGGGCGGGGATACGCAGTATTTT. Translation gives CASSLGAGGGDTQYF.

In DNA form, the CDR3 reads TGTGCCAGCAGTTCAGGGACAGGGTATTCACCCCTCCACTTT. The encoded protein is CASSSGTGYSPLHF. V and J are TRBV28 and TRBJ1-6, with 9 bases matching TRBD1. V gave up 4 bases and J gave up 8 bases; unmatched junction bases: 3. The CDR3 runs 14 residues. CDR1 and CDR2 (germline): MDHEN, SYDVKM. The full variable domain, with the rest looked up from reference TRBV28 and TRBJ1-6, is DVKVTQSSRYLVKRTGEKVFLECVQDMDHENMFWYRQDPGLGLRLIYFSYDVKMKEKGDIPEGYSVSREKKERFSLILESASTNQTSMYLCASSSGTGYSPLHFGNGTRLTVT.

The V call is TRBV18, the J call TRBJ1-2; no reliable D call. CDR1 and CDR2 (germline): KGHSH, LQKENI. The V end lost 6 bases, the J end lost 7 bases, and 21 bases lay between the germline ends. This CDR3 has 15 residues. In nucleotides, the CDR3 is TGTGCCAGCTCCCCGTCGGGAGCAACCGACGGTGGCTACACCTTC. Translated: CASSPSGATDGGYTF.

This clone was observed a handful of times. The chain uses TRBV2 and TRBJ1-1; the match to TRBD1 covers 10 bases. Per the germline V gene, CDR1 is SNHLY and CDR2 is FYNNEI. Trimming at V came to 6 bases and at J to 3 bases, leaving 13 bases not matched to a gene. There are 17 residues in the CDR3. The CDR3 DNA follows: TGTGCCAGCAGGCGGTCGCCGGGACAGGGGAGGGACACTGAAGCTTTCTTT. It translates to CASRRSPGQGRDTEAFF.

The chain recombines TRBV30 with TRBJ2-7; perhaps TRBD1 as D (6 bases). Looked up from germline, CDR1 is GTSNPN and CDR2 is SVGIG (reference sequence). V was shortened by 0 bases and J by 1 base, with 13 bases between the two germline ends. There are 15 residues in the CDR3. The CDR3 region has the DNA TGTGCCTGGAGTGTAAAGGGAAGGGGGTCCTACGAGCAGTACTTC. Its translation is CAWSVKGRGSYEQYF.

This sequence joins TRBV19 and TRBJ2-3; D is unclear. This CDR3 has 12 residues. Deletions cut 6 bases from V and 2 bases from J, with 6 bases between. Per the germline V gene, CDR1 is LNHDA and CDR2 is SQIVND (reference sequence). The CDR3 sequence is CASRQTTDTQYF. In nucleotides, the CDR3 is TGTGCCAGTAGACAGACCACAGATACGCAGTATTTT.

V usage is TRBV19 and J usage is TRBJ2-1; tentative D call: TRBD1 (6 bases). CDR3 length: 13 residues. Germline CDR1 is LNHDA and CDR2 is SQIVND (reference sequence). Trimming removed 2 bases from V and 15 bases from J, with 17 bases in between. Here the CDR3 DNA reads TGTGCCAGTAGTATACAGGGGACGGGGAGTCCGTTCTTC. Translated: CASSIQGTGSPFF.

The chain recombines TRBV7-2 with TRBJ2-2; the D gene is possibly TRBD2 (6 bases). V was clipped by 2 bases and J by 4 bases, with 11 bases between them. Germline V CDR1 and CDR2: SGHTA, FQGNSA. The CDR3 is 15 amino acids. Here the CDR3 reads CASSLKTRATGELFF. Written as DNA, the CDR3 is TGTGCCAGCAGCTTAAAGACTAGAGCCACCGGGGAGCTGTTTTTT. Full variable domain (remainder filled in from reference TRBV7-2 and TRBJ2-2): GAGVSQSPSNKVTEKGKDVELRCDPISGHTALYWYRQSLGQGLEFLIYFQGNSAPDKSGLPSDRFSAERTGGSVSTLTIQRTQQEDSAVYLCASSLKTRATGELFFGEGSRLTVL.

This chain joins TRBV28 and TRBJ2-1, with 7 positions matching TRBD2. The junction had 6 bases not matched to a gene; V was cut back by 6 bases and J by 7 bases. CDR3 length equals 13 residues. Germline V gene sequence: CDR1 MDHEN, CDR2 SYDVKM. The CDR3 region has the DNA TGTGCCAGCAGGCGTCACGGGGGGAATGAGCAGTTCTTC. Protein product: CASRRHGGNEQFF.

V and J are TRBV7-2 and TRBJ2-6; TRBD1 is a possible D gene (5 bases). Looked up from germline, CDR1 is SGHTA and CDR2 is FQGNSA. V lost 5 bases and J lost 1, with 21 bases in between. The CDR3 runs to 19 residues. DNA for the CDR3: TGTGCCAGCAGCCGTAACCCGCAGGGCTGGTTGTCTGGGGCCAACGTCCTGACTTTC. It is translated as CASSRNPQGWLSGANVLTF.